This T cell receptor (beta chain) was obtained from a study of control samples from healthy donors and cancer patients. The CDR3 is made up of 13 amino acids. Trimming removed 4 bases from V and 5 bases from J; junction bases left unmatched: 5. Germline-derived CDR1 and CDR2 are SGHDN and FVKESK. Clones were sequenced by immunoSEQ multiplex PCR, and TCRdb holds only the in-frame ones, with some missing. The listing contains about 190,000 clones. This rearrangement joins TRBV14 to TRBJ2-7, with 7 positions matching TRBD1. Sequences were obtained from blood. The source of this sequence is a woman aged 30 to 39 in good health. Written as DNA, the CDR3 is TGTGCCAGCAGCCGACAGGGTTACCACGAGCAGTACTTC. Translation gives CASSRQGYHEQYF. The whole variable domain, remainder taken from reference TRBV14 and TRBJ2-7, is EAGVTQFPSHSVIEKGQTVTLRCDPISGHDNLYWYRRVMGKEIKFLLHFVKESKQDESGMPNNRFLAERTGGTYSTLKVQPAELEDSGVYFCASSRQGYHEQYFGPGTRLTVT.